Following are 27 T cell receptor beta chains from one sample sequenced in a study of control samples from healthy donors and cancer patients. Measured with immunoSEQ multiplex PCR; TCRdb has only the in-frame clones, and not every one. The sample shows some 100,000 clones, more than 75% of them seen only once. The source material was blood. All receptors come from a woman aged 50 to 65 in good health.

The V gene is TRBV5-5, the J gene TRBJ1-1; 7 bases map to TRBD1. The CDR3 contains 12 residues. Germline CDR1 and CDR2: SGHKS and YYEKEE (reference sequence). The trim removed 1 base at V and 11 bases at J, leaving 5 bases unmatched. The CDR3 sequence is CASSLPQGYAFF. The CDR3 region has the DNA TGTGCCAGCAGCTTGCCACAGGGGTACGCTTTCTTT.

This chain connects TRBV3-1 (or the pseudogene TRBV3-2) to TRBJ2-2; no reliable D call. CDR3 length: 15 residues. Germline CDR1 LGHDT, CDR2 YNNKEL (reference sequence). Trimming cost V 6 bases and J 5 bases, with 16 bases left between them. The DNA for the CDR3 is TGTGCCAGCAGGCTAGAGGAATCGTGGACCGGGGAGCTGTTTTTT. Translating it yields CASRLEESWTGELFF.

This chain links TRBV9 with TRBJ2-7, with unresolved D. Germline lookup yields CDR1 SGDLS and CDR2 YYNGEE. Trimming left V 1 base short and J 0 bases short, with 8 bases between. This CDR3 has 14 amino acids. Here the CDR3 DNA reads TGTGCCAGCAGCGTAAGCCAGCTCTCCTACGAGCAGTACTTC. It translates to CASSVSQLSYEQYF.

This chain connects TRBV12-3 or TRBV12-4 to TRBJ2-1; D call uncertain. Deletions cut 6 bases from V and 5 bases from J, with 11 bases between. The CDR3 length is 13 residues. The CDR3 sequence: CASRGSSHNEQFF. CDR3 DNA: TGTGCCAGCAGAGGTTCGAGCCACAATGAGCAGTTCTTC.

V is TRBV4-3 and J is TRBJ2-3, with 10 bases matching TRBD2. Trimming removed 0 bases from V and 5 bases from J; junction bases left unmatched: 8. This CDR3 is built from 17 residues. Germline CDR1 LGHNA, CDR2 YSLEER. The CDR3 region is CASSQDKAGGPLDTQYF. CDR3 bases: TGCGCCAGCAGCCAAGATAAAGCGGGAGGGCCCTTAGATACGCAGTATTTT.

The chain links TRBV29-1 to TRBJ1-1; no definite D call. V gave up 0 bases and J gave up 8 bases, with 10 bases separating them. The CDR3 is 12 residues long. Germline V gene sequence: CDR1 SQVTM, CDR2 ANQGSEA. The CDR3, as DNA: TGCAGCGTTGAAGATCACCTCGGGGAAGCTTTCTTT. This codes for CSVEDHLGEAFF.

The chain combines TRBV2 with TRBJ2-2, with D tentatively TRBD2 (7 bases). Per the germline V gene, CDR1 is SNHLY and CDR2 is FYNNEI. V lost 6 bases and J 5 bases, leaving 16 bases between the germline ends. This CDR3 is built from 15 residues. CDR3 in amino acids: CASRGGEGGTGELFF. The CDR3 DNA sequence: TGTGCCAGCAGGGGCGGGGAGGGGGGGACCGGGGAGCTGTTTTTT.

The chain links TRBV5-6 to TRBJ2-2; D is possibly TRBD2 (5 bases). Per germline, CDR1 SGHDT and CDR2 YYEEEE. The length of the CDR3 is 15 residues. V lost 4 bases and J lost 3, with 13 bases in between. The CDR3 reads CASSRRGFDTGELFF. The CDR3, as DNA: TGTGCCAGCAGCCGCCGCGGGTTCGACACCGGGGAGCTGTTTTTT. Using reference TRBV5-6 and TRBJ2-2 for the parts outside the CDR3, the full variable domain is DAGVTQSPTHLIKTRGQQVTLRCSPKSGHDTVSWYQQALGQGPQFIFQYYEEEERQRGNFPDRFSGHQFPNYSSELNVNALLLGDSALYLCASSRRGFDTGELFFGEGSRLTVL.

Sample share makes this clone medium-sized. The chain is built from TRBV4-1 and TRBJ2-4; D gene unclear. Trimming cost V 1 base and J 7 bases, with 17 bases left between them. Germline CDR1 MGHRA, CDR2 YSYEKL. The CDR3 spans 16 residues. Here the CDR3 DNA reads TGCGCCAGCAGCCAAGGGGAATATGCGAAGAATAACATTCAGTACTTC. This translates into CASSQGEYAKNNIQYF.

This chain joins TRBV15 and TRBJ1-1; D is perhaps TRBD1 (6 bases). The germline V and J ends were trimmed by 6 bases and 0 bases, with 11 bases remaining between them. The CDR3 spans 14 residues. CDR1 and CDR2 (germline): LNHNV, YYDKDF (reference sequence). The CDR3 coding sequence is TGTGCCACCAGGCGGGACATATTGAACACTGAAGCTTTCTTT. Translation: CATRRDILNTEAFF.

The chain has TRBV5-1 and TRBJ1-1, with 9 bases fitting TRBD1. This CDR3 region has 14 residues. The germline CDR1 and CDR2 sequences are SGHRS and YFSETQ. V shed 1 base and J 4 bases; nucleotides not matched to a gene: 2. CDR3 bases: TGCGCCAGCAGCTTGCGGACAGGGGTCACTGAAGCTTTCTTT. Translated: CASSLRTGVTEAFF.

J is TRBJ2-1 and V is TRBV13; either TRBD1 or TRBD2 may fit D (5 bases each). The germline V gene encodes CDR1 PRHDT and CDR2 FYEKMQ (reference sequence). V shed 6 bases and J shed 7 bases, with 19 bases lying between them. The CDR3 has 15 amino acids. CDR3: CASRRPRGSGNEQFF. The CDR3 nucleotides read TGTGCCAGCAGGCGGCCGAGGGGATCGGGGAATGAGCAGTTCTTC.

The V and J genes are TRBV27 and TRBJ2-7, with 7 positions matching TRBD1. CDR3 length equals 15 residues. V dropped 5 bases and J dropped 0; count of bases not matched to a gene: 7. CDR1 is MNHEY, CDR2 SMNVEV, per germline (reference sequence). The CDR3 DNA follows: TGTGCCAGCAGTGTCACAGGGGCCAGCTCCTACGAGCAGTACTTC. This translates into CASSVTGASSYEQYF.

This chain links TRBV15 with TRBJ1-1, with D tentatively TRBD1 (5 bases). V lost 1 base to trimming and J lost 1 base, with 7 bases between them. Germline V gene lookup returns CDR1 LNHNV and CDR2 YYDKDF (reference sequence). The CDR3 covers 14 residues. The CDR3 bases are TGTGCCACCAGCAGAGCAGGACAGAACACTGAAGCTTTCTTT. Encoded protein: CATSRAGQNTEAFF.

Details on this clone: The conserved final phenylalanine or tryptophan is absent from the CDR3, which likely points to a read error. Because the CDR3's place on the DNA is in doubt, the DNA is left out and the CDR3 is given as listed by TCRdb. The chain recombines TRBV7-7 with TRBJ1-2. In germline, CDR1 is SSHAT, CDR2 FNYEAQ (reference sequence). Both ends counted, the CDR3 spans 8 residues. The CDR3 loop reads CASSQPGD.

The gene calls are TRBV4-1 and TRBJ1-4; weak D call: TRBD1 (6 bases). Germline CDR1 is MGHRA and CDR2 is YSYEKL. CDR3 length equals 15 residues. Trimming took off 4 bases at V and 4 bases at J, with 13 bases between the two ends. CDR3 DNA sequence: TGCGCCAGCAGCCTACCAGGGGCTATTAATGAAAAACTGTTTTTT. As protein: CASSLPGAINEKLFF.

DNA for the CDR3: TGCGCCAGCACCCGCGGCACTGAAGCTTTCTTT. It is translated as CASTRGTEAFF. V and J are TRBV5-1 and TRBJ1-1, with unresolved D. CDR1 is SGHRS, CDR2 YFSETQ, per germline. This CDR3 is 11 amino acids long. Trimming removed 6 bases from V and 4 bases from J, with 7 bases in between.

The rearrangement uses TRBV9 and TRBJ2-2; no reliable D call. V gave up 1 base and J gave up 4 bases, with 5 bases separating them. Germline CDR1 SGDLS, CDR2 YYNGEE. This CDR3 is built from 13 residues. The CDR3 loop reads CASSVRSTGELFF. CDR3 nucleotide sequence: TGTGCCAGCAGCGTACGGAGCACCGGGGAGCTGTTTTTT.

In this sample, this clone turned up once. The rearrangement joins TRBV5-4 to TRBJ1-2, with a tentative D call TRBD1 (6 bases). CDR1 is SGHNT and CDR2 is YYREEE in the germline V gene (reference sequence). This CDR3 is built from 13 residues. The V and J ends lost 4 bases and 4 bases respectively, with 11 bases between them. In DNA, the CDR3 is TGTGCCAGCAGCCGACAGGACGGCTATGGCTACACCTTC. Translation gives CASSRQDGYGYTF.

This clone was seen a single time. CDR3 bases: TGTGCCTGGAGGTCGGGGACAGGGAATTCACCCCTCCACTTT. It codes for CAWRSGTGNSPLHF. The V call is TRBV30, the J call TRBJ1-6, with 9 bases aligning to TRBD1. The CDR3 consists of 14 residues. J was trimmed by 7 bases and V by 3 bases; bases with no gene match: 4. Germline assignment: CDR1 GTSNPN and CDR2 SVGIG (reference sequence).

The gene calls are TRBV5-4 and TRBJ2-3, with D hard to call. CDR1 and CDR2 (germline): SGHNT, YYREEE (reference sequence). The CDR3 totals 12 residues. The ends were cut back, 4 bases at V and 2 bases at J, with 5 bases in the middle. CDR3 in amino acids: CASSLLTDTQYF. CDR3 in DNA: TGTGCCAGCAGCCTCCTCACAGATACGCAGTATTTT. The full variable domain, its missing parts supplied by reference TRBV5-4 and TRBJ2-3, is ETGVTQSPTHLIKTRGQQVTLRCSSQSGHNTVSWYQQALGQGPQFIFQYYREEENGRGNFPPRFSGLQFPNYSSELNVNALELDDSALYLCASSLLTDTQYFGPGTRLTVL.

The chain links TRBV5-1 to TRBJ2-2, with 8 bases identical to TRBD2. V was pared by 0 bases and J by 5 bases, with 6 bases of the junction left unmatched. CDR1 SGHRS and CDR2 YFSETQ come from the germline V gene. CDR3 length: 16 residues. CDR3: CASSLDGRADTGELFF. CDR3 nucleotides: TGCGCCAGCAGCTTGGACGGGAGGGCCGATACCGGGGAGCTGTTTTTT.

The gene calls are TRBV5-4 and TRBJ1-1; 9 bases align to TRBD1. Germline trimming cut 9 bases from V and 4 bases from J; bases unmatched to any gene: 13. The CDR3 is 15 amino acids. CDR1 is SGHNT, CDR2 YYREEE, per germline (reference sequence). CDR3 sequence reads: CAILYSGTGSTEAFF. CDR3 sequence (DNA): TGTGCCATACTCTATTCCGGGACAGGGAGCACTGAAGCTTTCTTT.

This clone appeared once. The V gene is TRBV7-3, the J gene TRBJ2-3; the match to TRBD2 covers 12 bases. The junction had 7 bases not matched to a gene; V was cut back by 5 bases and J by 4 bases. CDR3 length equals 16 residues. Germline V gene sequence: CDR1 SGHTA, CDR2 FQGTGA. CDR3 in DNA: TGTGCCAGCAGCCCACACCTAGCGGGGGGGCCAGATACGCAGTATTTT. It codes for CASSPHLAGGPDTQYF.

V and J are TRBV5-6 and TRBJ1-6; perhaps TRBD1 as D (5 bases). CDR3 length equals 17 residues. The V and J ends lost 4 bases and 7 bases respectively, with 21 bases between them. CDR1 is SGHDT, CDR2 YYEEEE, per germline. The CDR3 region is CASSPTSGGDPNSPLHF. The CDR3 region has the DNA TGTGCCAGCAGCCCGACTTCGGGAGGGGACCCAAATTCACCCCTCCACTTT.

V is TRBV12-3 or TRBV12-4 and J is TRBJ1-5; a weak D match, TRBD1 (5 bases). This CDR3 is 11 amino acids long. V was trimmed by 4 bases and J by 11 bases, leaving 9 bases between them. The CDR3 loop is CASSSTGAQHF. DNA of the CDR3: TGTGCCAGCAGTTCCACAGGAGCCCAGCATTTT.

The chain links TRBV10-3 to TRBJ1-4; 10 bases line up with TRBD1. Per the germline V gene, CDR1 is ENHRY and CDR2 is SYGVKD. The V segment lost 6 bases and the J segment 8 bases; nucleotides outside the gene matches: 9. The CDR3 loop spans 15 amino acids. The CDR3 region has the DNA TGTGCCATCAGCAGCCCCGGGACAGGGGTGGAAAAACTGTTTTTT. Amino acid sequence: CAISSPGTGVEKLFF.